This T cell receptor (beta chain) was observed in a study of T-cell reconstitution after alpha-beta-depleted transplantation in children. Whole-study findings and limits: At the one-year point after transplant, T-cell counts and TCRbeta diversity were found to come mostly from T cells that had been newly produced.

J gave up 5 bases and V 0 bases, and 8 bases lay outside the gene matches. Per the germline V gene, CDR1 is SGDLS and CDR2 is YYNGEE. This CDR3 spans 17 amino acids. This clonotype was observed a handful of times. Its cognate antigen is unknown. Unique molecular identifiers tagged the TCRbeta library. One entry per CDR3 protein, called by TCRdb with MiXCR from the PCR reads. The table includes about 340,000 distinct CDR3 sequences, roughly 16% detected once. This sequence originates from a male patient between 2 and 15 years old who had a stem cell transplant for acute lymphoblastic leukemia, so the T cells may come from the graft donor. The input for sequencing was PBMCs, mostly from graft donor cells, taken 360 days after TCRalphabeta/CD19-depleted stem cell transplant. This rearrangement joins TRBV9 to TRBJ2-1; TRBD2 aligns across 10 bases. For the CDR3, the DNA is TGTGCCAGCAGCGTAGGACCTAGCGGGAGAGACCACAATGAGCAGTTCTTC. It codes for CASSVGPSGRDHNEQFF.